One and the same sample provided the 21 T cell receptor beta chains below, sequenced in a study of blood T cells in healthy people across ages. The use of a sample-barcoded 5' primer and a J-beta primer mix characterized a second PCR of roughly 6 to 11 cycles. A single record per CDR3 protein comes from TCRdb applying MiXCR to the 5' RACE reads. Of fewer than 950,000 distinct CDR3 sequences in the sample, about 48% were seen once. The sequenced sample consisted of blood. All receptors derive from a man of 80 years or more in good health.

The rearrangement joins TRBV18 to TRBJ2-1, with 12 positions matching TRBD1. The end of the DNA aligns better with TRBJ2-7, so the J call may be wrong. This CDR3 comprises 15 residues. Germline CDR1 is KGHSH and CDR2 is LQKENI. CDR3 region: CASSRDRGLNNEQYF. CDR3 nucleotides: TGTGCCAGCTCGCGGGACAGGGGGCTTAACAATGAGCAGTACTTC.

The V gene is TRBV20-1, the J gene TRBJ1-5; no clear D gene. From germline, CDR1 is DFQATT and CDR2 SNEGSKA (reference sequence). The germline V and J ends were trimmed by 6 bases and 3 bases, with 9 bases remaining between them. CDR3 length: 12 residues. CDR3 region: CSATRDNQPQHF. As DNA, the CDR3 is TGCAGTGCCACAAGAGACAATCAGCCCCAGCATTTT.

This chain uses TRBV9 with TRBJ2-3; the match to TRBD2 covers 14 bases. The CDR3 spans 18 residues. The V gene's germline CDR1 is SGDLS and CDR2 YYNGEE. The V segment lost 4 bases and the J segment 7 bases; nucleotides outside the gene matches: 14. Written as DNA, the CDR3 is TGTGCCAGCAGCCCTCGAGAAGGGACTAGCGGGAGTAGCTATACGCAGTATTTT. Its translation is CASSPREGTSGSSYTQYF.

The J gene is TRBJ2-4, the V gene TRBV9, with TRBD2 matching over 9 bases. The CDR3 is 14 residues long. The V gene's germline CDR1 is SGDLS and CDR2 YYNGEE. J was trimmed by 9 bases and V by 4 bases; bases with no gene match: 8. The CDR3: CASSKGLAQFIQYF. CDR3 bases: TGTGCCAGCAGCAAGGGACTAGCCCAATTCATTCAGTACTTC.

This chain uses TRBV7-2 with TRBJ2-1; 7 bases agree with TRBD2. The length of the CDR3 is 14 residues. V lost 5 bases and J lost 8; bases outside the gene matches: 9. The germline gives CDR1 SGHTA, CDR2 FQGNSA. The CDR3 reads CASSRSGRVDEQFF. As DNA, the CDR3 is TGTGCCAGCAGCCGAAGTGGGAGGGTAGATGAGCAGTTCTTC. The full variable domain, its missing parts supplied by reference TRBV7-2 and TRBJ2-1, is GAGVSQSPSNKVTEKGKDVELRCDPISGHTALYWYRQSLGQGLEFLIYFQGNSAPDKSGLPSDRFSAERTGGSVSTLTIQRTQQEDSAVYLCASSRSGRVDEQFFGPGTRLTVL.

A single count supports this clonotype. The chain joins TRBV11-2 to TRBJ2-7, with TRBD2 identical over 14 bases. The J segment lost 6 bases and the V segment lost 3 bases, leaving 4 bases of the junction unmatched. The germline V gene encodes CDR1 SGHAT and CDR2 FQNNGV. The CDR3 extends over 15 amino acids. CDR3 region: CASSLAGTSGGEQYF. CDR3 DNA sequence: TGTGCCAGCAGCTTGGCCGGGACTAGCGGGGGCGAGCAGTACTTC.

This clonotype has only one observation. The rearrangement links TRBV5-1 to TRBJ2-5; D uncertain. The assigned J gene may be wrong: the sequence end matches TRBJ2-7 better. Germline CDR1 and CDR2: SGHRS and YFSETQ. The CDR3 spans 12 residues. The DNA for the CDR3 is TGCGCCAGCAGCGCCGGGCGTTACGAGCAGTACTTC. It codes for CASSAGRYEQYF.

The chain's CDR3 is CASSLSGTVYNEQYF. CDR3 sequence (DNA): TGTGCCAGCAGCCTCTCCGGGACAGTCTACAATGAGCAGTACTTC. The chain joins TRBV11-3 to TRBJ2-1, with 7 bases identical to TRBD1. The end of the DNA fits TRBJ2-7 better, so the J call may be wrong. CDR1 is SGHNT and CDR2 is YENEEA in the germline V gene. This CDR3 region has 15 residues.

The gene calls are TRBV21-1 and TRBJ1-4. TRBV21-1 is shown as a pseudogene. CDR3 size: 11 residues. The CDR3, as DNA: TGTGCCAGCACCGGCGGGGAAAAACTGTTTTTT. Translation gives CASTGGEKLFF.

The V and J genes are TRBV6-6 and TRBJ2-7; TRBD2 matches at 11 bases. Looked up from germline, CDR1 is MNHNY and CDR2 is SVGAGI (reference sequence). The J segment lost 0 bases and the V segment lost 9 bases, leaving 7 bases of the junction unmatched. The CDR3 has 15 residues. The CDR3 loop reads CASILGTSGSYEQYF. CDR3 nucleotides: TGTGCCAGTATCCTGGGGACTAGCGGCTCCTACGAGCAGTACTTC.

This clonotype was observed a handful of times. This sequence joins TRBV11-2 and TRBJ2-5; 11 nucleotides align to TRBD1. Judging by the DNA end, TRBJ2-7 fits better; the J call may be wrong. CDR3 length equals 15 residues. Germline V gene lookup returns CDR1 SGHAT and CDR2 FQNNGV. This chain's CDR3 is CASSLRGQGVHEQYF. The CDR3 region has the DNA TGTGCCAGCAGCTTAAGGGGACAGGGGGTCCACGAGCAGTACTTC.

The chain employs TRBV24-1 and TRBJ2-7, with D possibly TRBD1 on 5 matching bases. The length of the CDR3 is 15 residues. The V end was cut by 9 bases, the J end by 3 bases, with 20 bases between. Germline CDR1 reads KGHDR; CDR2 reads SFDVKD. The CDR3: CATGTVTGPVYEQYF. CDR3 nucleotide sequence: TGTGCCACCGGAACTGTTACAGGCCCCGTCTACGAGCAGTACTTC.

The genes are TRBV3-1 and TRBJ2-5; 11 nucleotides agree with TRBD2. With 2 bases clipped from V and 5 bases from J, the junction kept 7 bases outside the gene matches. The CDR3 consists of 16 residues. Per germline, CDR1 LGHDT and CDR2 YNNKEL (reference sequence). CDR3 region: CASSQIAGGPWETQYF. The CDR3 nucleotides are TGTGCCAGCAGCCAAATAGCGGGAGGGCCATGGGAGACCCAGTACTTC.

V gene TRBV6-6 combines with J gene TRBJ2-7, with TRBD1 matching over 8 bases. V trimming: 6 bases; J trimming: 4 bases; junction bases outside the gene matches: 11. The CDR3 runs 15 residues. CDR1 and CDR2 (germline): MNHNY, SVGAGI (reference sequence). As DNA, the CDR3 is TGTGCCAGCAGAGCAACCGGGACAGGCCGTTACGAGCAGTACTTC. Its protein is CASRATGTGRYEQYF.

The chain links TRBV12-3 or TRBV12-4 to TRBJ1-4; possible D gene TRBD1, 6 bases. Trimming took 8 bases from V and 8 from J, leaving 18 bases between them. This CDR3 has 14 residues. The CDR3 DNA sequence: TGTGCCAGCCAACCCGCTACAGGGATGGAAAAACTGTTTTTT. Translated: CASQPATGMEKLFF.

V gene TRBV28 combines with J gene TRBJ1-2; TRBD1 is a possible D gene (5 bases). The germline gives CDR1 MDHEN, CDR2 SYDVKM. There are 15 residues in the CDR3. V lost 7 bases to trimming and J lost 0 bases, with 15 bases between them. The CDR3 region has the DNA TGTGCCAGCACTCACCCGGGGGATACTAACTATGGCTACACCTTC. Residues: CASTHPGDTNYGYTF.

Notes on this clonotype: The germline gene is not matched at one end of the junction; a read error may be the cause. The V call is TRBV7-2, the J call TRBJ2-1; D call uncertain. The CDR3 has 13 residues. The germline V gene has CDR1 SGHTA and CDR2 FQGNSA. The CDR3 spells CASSLSSYNEQLF. In DNA form, the CDR3 reads TGTGCCAGCAGCTTGTCCTCCTACAATGAGCAGCTCTTC.

As concerns this clonotype: One end of the junction fails to match germline, which may point to a read error. The chain uses TRBV18 and TRBJ1-2, with D tentatively TRBD1 (5 bases). The CDR3 is 17 amino acids. Per germline, CDR1 KGHSH and CDR2 LQKENI. Written as DNA, the CDR3 is TGTGCCAGCTCCCAGACTTCAGGAGTCGGGACTAACGATGGCTACACCTTC. This sequence encodes CASSQTSGVGTNDGYTF.

The rearrangement joins TRBV7-3 to TRBJ2-1; a possible D gene is TRBD1 (6 bases). Germline CDR1 reads SGHTA; CDR2 reads FQGTGA. Trimming pared 5 bases from V and 2 bases from J, leaving 13 bases between. This CDR3 is built from 15 residues. The CDR3 sequence is CASSRDRSAYNEQFF. Written as DNA, the CDR3 is TGTGCCAGCAGCCGCGACAGGTCCGCCTACAATGAGCAGTTCTTC.

The sample holds a few counts of this clonotype. The CDR3 is CASSSLETSGSHRYAYF. The DNA of the CDR3 is TGCGCCAGCAGCTCCCTCGAGACTAGCGGGTCCCACAGATACGCGTATTTT. V is TRBV4-1 and J is TRBJ2-3, with 10 nucleotides matching TRBD2. The trim removed 5 bases at V and 14 bases at J, leaving 22 bases unmatched. CDR1 MGHRA and CDR2 YSYEKL come from the germline V gene. The CDR3 loop spans 17 amino acids.

This clonotype has a handful of counts. The chain recombines TRBV13 with TRBJ2-5; the D gene is possibly TRBD2 (6 bases). This CDR3 region has 15 residues. The V end was cut by 4 bases, the J end by 5 bases, with 17 bases between. In germline, CDR1 is PRHDT, CDR2 FYEKMQ (reference sequence). The CDR3 DNA sequence: TGTGCCAGCAGCTCAAATCCCCCTAGCGTTGAGACCCAGTACTTC. Translation: CASSSNPPSVETQYF.